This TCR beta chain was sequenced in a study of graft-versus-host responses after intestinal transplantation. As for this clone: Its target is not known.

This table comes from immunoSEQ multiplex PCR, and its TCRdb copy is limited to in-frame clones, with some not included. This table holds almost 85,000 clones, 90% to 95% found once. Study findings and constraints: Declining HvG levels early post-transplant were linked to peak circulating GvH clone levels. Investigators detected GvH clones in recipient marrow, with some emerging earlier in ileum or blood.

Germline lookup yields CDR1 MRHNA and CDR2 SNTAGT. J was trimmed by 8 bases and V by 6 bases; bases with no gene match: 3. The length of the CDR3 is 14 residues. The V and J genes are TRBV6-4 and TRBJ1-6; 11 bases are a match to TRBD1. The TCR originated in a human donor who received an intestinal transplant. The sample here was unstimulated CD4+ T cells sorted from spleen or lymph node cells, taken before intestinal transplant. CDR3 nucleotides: TGTGCCAGCAGACGGACAGGGGGCGATTCACCCCTCCACTTT. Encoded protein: CASRRTGGDSPLHF.